These T cell receptor beta chains were read from a single sample in a study of Ad26.COV2.S vaccination and SARS-CoV-2 variants. The protocol was immunoSEQ multiplex PCR, while the TCRdb copy is restricted to in-frame clones and leaves out a portion. The sample yields some 480,000 clones, around 88% seen once. The specimen comprised peripheral blood, sampled in a trial of Ad26.COV2.S vaccine versus placebo. These receptor sequences come from a person between 18 and 65 years old who received the Ad26.COV2.S COVID-19 vaccine or a placebo. The CDR3 runs from the conserved cysteine through the conserved F or W. The order of the fields is clone size, D gene, J gene, V gene, CDR3 DNA, CDR3 protein. D genes are given only for firm matches. Some rows mark clone size as missing; the rest say once, few, many or name a class of expanded clone.

>.|TRBD1|TRBJ1-2|TRBV3-1/TRBV3-2
TGTGCCAGCAGCCAAGTAAGGACAGGCGGCCGTGGCTACACCTTC
CASSQVRTGGRGYTF
>.|.|TRBJ2-5|TRBV11-2
TGTGCCAGCAGCTTTGCGTTTCGGACAGCCCAAGAGACCCAGTACTTC
CASSFAFRTAQETQYF
>.|.|TRBJ2-2|TRBV19
TGTGCCAGTAGGACCCTACGTAGTGGGGATCAGGCATCCGGGGAGCTGTTTTTT
CASRTLRSGDQASGELFF
>.|.|TRBJ1-5|TRBV30
TGTGCCTGGAGTCGAAGGGGGGAGCAGCCCCAGCATTTT
CAWSRRGEQPQHF
>.|.|TRBJ1-1|TRBV28
TGTGCCAGCATGGAATTGGAAGCTTTCTTT
CASMELEAFF
>.|.|TRBJ2-2|TRBV4-2
TGTGCCAGCAGCCAAGAAAGGGAATTTGGGGAGCTGTTTTTT
CASSQEREFGELFF
>.|TRBD1|TRBJ1-2|TRBV28
TGTGCCAGCAGACCGGACAGGGTAGGCTATGGCTACACCTTC
CASRPDRVGYGYTF
>.|.|TRBJ1-2|TRBV30
TGTGCCTGGAGTGAAACCGCGTCCTATGGCTACACCTTC
CAWSETASYGYTF
>.|TRBD1|TRBJ1-1|TRBV4-3
TGCGCCAGCAGCCAGGGACAGGGGCCGAACACTGAAGCTTTCTTT
CASSQGQGPNTEAFF
>.|.|TRBJ1-5|TRBV10-3
TGTGCCATCAGTGAGTCGACGGACACCGGTCAGCCCCAGCATTTT
CAISESTDTGQPQHF
>.|.|TRBJ1-2|TRBV2
TGTGCCAGCAGTGAAGTTTCGGGGGCATATGGCTACACCTTC
CASSEVSGAYGYTF
>.|.|TRBJ1-6|TRBV4-2
TGTGCCAGCAGCCAAGATGGACAGAGAAATTCACCCCTCCACTTT
CASSQDGQRNSPLHF
>.|TRBD1|TRBJ2-7|TRBV15
TGTGCCACCAGCAGGGACAGGGACTCCTACGAGCAGTACTTC
CATSRDRDSYEQYF
>.|TRBD1|TRBJ1-1|TRBV27
TGTGCCAGCCAACGACAGGGATCAATCACTGAAGCTTTCTTT
CASQRQGSITEAFF
>.|TRBD2|TRBJ2-7|TRBV18
TGTGCCAGCTCCCCTAGCGGGAACGAGCAGTACTTC
CASSPSGNEQYF
>.|.|TRBJ2-6|TRBV19
TGTGCCAGTAGTATTGTAGCCTCTGGGGCCAACGTCCTGACTTTC
CASSIVASGANVLTF
>.|TRBD1|TRBJ1-1|TRBV19
TGTGCCAGTGGGTTGAAGGGGGCGGGAACTGAAGCTTTCTTT
CASGLKGAGTEAFF
>.|.|TRBJ1-5|TRBV30
TGTGCCTGGAGCTCACAGGGCAATCAGCCCCAGCATTTT
CAWSSQGNQPQHF
>.|TRBD2|TRBJ2-2|TRBV10-3
TGTGCCATCACCACCGGACTAGCGGGAAACACCGGGGAGCTGTTTTTT
CAITTGLAGNTGELFF
>few|.|TRBJ1-5|TRBV19
TGTGCCAGTAGAGGCCCCGGATATCAGCCCCAGCATTTT
CASRGPGYQPQHF
>.|.|TRBJ2-1|TRBV29-1
TGCAGCGTTGGCCCCAGCGGGCTGACCTATGAGCAGTTCTTC
CSVGPSGLTYEQFF
>.|.|TRBJ2-5|TRBV5-6
TGTGCCAGCAGCTTGGGACTGGGGGACCCCCAAGAGACCCAGTACTTC
CASSLGLGDPQETQYF
>.|TRBD2|TRBJ2-2|TRBV3-1/TRBV3-2
TGTGCCAGCAGCCGCCGGACTAGCGGGAGCGGGGAGCTGTTTTTT
CASSRRTSGSGELFF
>.|TRBD2|TRBJ2-1|TRBV19
TGTGCCATTAGTGCGACTAGCGGGAGATCCTACAATGAGCAGTTCTTC
CAISATSGRSYNEQFF
>.|.|TRBJ2-3|TRBV27
TGTGCCAGCACCCGCAGAGCAGGGGTAGGACCGGTTCCTGTTGTTACGCAGTATTTT
CASTRRAGVGPVPVVTQYF
>.|.|TRBJ2-3|TRBV19
TGTGCCAGTAGTATCTTCGGAGCGGAGACAGATACGCAGTATTTT
CASSIFGAETDTQYF
>.|TRBD1|TRBJ1-1|TRBV28
TGTGCTACCACAGGGGTTGGGAGGTCCACTGAAGCTTTCTTT
CATTGVGRSTEAFF
>.|TRBD2|TRBJ2-1|TRBV5-8
TGTGCCAGCAGCTCCCTACCGAGACTAGCGGGGGGTGATGAGCAGTTCTTC
CASSSLPRLAGGDEQFF
>.|.|TRBJ2-7|TRBV7-6
TGTGCCAGCAGCTTAGGTAGGGCAGGGCCGAGCTCCTACGAGCAGTACTTC
CASSLGRAGPSSYEQYF
>.|.|TRBJ2-3|TRBV28
TGTGCCAGCAGTTTAGGGGGCGGGAGCACAGATACGCAGTATTTT
CASSLGGGSTDTQYF
>once|.|TRBJ2-1|TRBV5-5
TGTGCCAGCAGCTTGGACACCTACAATGAGCAGTTCTTC
CASSLDTYNEQFF
>few|.|TRBJ1-2|TRBV6-6
TGTGCCAGCAGTTGGTCCACTAATGGCTACACCTTC
CASSWSTNGYTF
>.|.|TRBJ2-3|TRBV7-2
TGTGCCAGCAGCTTAGAGGGGGCAGATACGCAGTATTTT
CASSLEGADTQYF
>.|TRBD1|TRBJ2-7|TRBV27
TGTGCCAGCAGTTATAGGCGGACAGGGGGATCCTACGAGCAGTACTTC
CASSYRRTGGSYEQYF
>.|.|TRBJ2-2|TRBV7-2
TGTGCCAGCAGCCCTACAGGGTTGGGCACCGGGGAGCTGTTTTTT
CASSPTGLGTGELFF
>.|.|TRBJ2-7|TRBV29-1
TGCAGCGTAAAGGACGCGCGGTCCGGGCAGTACTTC
CSVKDARSGQYF
>.|.|TRBJ1-4|TRBV7-9
TGTGCCAGCAGCTCATCTGGGACAGAAAAACTGTTTTTT
CASSSSGTEKLFF
>.|.|TRBJ2-7|TRBV25-1
TGTGCCAGCAGTGAGGGGCAGGGATTCTACGAGCAGTACTTC
CASSEGQGFYEQYF
>.|.|TRBJ2-7|TRBV15
TGTGCCACCAGCAGAGATCCCCCCTACGAGCAGTACTTC
CATSRDPPYEQYF
>.|.|TRBJ1-2|TRBV29-1
TGCAGCGTTGACTTACAGCGGACCGGGGCGGGCTACACCTTC
CSVDLQRTGAGYTF
>once|.|TRBJ2-1|TRBV2
TGTGCCAGCGGACTGGGGGTTGGGGAGCAGTTCTTC
CASGLGVGEQFF